This is a list of T cell receptor beta chains from one sample in a study of blood T cell repertoires in COVID-19. The assay was immunoSEQ multiplex PCR, and TCRdb's table has in-frame clones only and misses some. The data contain 45,000 to 65,000 clones, more than 70% of them seen just once; the ten biggest clones take up around 20%. Material for sequencing was peripheral blood. Every receptor here comes from a human donor in a cohort sampled during active COVID-19. The CDR3 runs from the conserved cysteine through the conserved F or W.

V	J	CDR3
TRBV7-8	TRBJ1-2	CASSPDRDGYTF
TRBV6-5	TRBJ1-1	CASSVQGRHTEAFF
TRBV18	TRBJ2-1	CASSPNPGTSYNEQFF
TRBV19	TRBJ1-2	CASSIGPKTAQYGYTF
TRBV15	TRBJ2-3	CATSRELAGGGDTQYF
TRBV5-1	TRBJ2-2	CASSALTRSGTGGPGELFF
TRBV30	TRBJ2-3	CAWSRGPSGDTQYF
TRBV19	TRBJ1-2	CASSREDRGRINYGYTF
TRBV14	TRBJ2-7	CASRIQGGNEQYF
TRBV7-9	TRBJ1-4	CASSLFRVGEKLFF
TRBV6-6	TRBJ1-1	CASSIPGVNTEAFF
TRBV5-1	TRBJ1-4	CASTPRTGLLEKLFF
TRBV4-3	TRBJ2-2	CASSPKEGDTGELFF
TRBV6-5	TRBJ2-2	CASSLAGELFF
TRBV7-8	TRBJ2-7	CASRLGPLNSYEQYF
TRBV27	TRBJ2-1	CASSLSGLSYSYNEQFF
TRBV5-1	TRBJ1-5	CASSLQGDSNQPQHF
TRBV4-1	TRBJ2-1	CASSRPDGGSYNEQFF
TRBV4-3	TRBJ2-1	CASSQGAHLYNEQFF
TRBV18	TRBJ2-3	CASSPGPSYTDTQYF
TRBV7-2	TRBJ2-1	CASSKRGDYNEQFF
TRBV7-8	TRBJ2-7	CASSSKGQGSYEQYF
TRBV6-5	TRBJ1-5	CASSTGPGVGEPQHF
TRBV19	TRBJ1-2	CASSEGDRGYGYTF
TRBV7-9	TRBJ2-1	CASSSSGGGLREQFF
TRBV7-2	TRBJ1-3	CASSLLLNSGNTIYF
TRBV5-4	TRBJ2-1	CASSWRTGRYSNEQFF
TRBV5-3	TRBJ1-1	CASHTRDFLNTEAFF
TRBV7-2	TRBJ1-5	CASSLAPGSNQPQHF
TRBV20-1	TRBJ2-1	CSASRQGGEQFF
TRBV7-2	TRBJ2-7	CASSLRVPGSYEQYF
TRBV7-9	TRBJ1-5	CASSSQDLGNQPQHF
TRBV27	TRBJ1-5	CASSLRGLGGQGSYQPQHF
TRBV7-9	TRBJ1-4	CASSFTDRLMGEKLFF
TRBV5-4	TRBJ1-5	CASSSQGPDQPQHF
TRBV21-1	TRBJ2-5	CASSKGLTARRIQETQYF
TRBV28	TRBJ2-3	CASSGGGPDTQYF
TRBV5-6	TRBJ1-2	CASSLELTGVRGGYTF
TRBV3-1/TRBV3-2	TRBJ1-6	CASSQGDRGSYNSPLHF
TRBV3-1/TRBV3-2	TRBJ2-6	CASSQGRGSGANVLTF
TRBV5-4	TRBJ1-5	CASSPPYSNQPQHF
TRBV19	TRBJ1-5	CASRPRGQGAFQPQHF
TRBV18	TRBJ1-1	CASSPGTRTRGTEAFF